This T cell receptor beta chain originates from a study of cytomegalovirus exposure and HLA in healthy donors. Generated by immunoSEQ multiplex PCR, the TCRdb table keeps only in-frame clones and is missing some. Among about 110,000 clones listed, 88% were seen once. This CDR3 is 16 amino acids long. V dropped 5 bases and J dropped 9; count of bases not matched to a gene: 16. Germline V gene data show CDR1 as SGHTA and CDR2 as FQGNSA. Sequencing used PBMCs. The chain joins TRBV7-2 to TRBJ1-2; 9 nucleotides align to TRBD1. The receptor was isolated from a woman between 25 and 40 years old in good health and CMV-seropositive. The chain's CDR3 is CASSRAPGQGTMSYTF. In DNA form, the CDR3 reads TGTGCCAGCAGCCGAGCCCCGGGACAGGGAACTATGAGCTACACCTTC.